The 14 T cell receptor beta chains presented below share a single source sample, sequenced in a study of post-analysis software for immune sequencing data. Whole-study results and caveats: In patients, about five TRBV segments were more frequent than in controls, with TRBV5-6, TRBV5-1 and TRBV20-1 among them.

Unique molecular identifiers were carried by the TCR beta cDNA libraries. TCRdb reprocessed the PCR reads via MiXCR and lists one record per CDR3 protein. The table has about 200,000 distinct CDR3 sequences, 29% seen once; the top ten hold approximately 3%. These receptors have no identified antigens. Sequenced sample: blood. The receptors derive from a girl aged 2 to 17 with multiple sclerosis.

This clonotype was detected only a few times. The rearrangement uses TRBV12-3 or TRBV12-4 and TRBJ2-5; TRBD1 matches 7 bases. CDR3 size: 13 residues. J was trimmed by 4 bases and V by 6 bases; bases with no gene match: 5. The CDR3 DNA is TGTGCCAGCAGGAGGACAGGAACAGAGACCCAGTACTTC. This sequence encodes CASRRTGTETQYF.

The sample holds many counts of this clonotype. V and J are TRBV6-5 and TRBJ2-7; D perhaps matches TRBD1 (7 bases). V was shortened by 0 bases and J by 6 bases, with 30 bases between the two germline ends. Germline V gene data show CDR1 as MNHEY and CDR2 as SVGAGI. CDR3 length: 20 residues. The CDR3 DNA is TGTGCCAGCAGTTACTCAGGGGGCGCGGGCGGGAATTTACGTTTTATCGAGCAGTACTTC. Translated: CASSYSGGAGGNLRFIEQYF.

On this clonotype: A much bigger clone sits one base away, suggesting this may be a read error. This CDR3 is CVSSLLATRAKYGYTF. The CDR3 DNA is TGTGTCAGCAGCCTACTAGCGACACGGGCTAAATATGGCTACACCTTC. The rearrangement links TRBV28 to TRBJ1-2; D not resolved. This CDR3 region has 16 residues. CDR1 and CDR2 (germline): MDHEN, SYDVKM.

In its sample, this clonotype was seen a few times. This CDR3 is CASSGQNYEQYF. CDR3 DNA sequence: TGTGCCAGCAGTGGACAGAACTACGAGCAGTACTTC. The chain uses TRBV27 and TRBJ2-7; D possibly corresponds to TRBD1 (6 bases). The CDR3 totals 12 residues. The V end was cut by 5 bases, the J end by 3 bases, with 8 bases between. Germline V gene lookup returns CDR1 MNHEY and CDR2 SMNVEV (reference sequence).

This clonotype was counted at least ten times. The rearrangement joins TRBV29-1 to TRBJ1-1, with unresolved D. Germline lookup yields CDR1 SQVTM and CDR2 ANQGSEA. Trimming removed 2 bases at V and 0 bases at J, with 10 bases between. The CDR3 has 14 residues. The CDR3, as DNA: TGCAGCGTTGAAACTCTGAGTATGAACACTGAAGCTTTCTTT. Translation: CSVETLSMNTEAFF.

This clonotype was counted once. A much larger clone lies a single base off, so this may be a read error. In DNA form, the CDR3 reads TGCGCCAGCAGCCCAGTAGGAGGGCCAGGCGAGCAGTACTTC. This sequence encodes CASSPVGGPGEQYF. The rearrangement links TRBV4-1 to TRBJ2-7, with a tentative D call TRBD2 (6 bases). The CDR3 length is 14 residues. In germline, CDR1 is MGHRA, CDR2 YSYEKL. V lost 4 bases and J 6 bases, leaving 16 bases between the germline ends.

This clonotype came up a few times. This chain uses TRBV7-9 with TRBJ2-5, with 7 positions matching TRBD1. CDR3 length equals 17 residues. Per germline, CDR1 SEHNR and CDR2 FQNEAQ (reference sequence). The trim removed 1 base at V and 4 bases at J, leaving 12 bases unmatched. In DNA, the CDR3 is TGTGCCAGCAGCTTAGGATCCCGGGCAGGGGGTCCAGAGACCCAGTACTTC. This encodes CASSLGSRAGGPETQYF. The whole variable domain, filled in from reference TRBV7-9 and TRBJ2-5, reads DTGVSQNPRHKITKRGQNVTFRCDPISEHNRLYWYRQTLGQGPEFLTYFQNEAQLEKSRLLSDRFSAERPKGSFSTLEIQRTEQGDSAMYLCASSLGSRAGGPETQYFGPGTRLLVL.

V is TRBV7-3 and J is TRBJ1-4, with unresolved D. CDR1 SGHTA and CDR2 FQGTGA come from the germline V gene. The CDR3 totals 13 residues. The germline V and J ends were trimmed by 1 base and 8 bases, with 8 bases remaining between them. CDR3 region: CASSLNAGEKLFF. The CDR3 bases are TGTGCCAGCAGCTTAAACGCGGGCGAAAAACTGTTTTTT. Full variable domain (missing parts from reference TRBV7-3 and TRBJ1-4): GAGVSQTPSNKVTEKGKYVELRCDPISGHTALYWYRQSLGQGPEFLIYFQGTGAADDSGLPNDRFFAVRPEGSVSTLKIQRTERGDSAVYLCASSLNAGEKLFFGSGTQLSVL.

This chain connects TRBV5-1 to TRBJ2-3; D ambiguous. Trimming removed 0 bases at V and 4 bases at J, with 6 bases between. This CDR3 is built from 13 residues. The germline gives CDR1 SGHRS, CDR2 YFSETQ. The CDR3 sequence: CASSLEFPDTQYF. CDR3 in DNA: TGCGCCAGCAGCTTGGAATTTCCAGATACGCAGTATTTT.

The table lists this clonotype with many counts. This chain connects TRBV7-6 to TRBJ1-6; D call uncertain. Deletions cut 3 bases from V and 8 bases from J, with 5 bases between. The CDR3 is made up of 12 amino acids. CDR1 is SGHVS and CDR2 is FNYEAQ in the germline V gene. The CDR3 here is CASSLDYSPLHF. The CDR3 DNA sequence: TGTGCCAGCAGCTTGGACTATTCACCCCTCCACTTT.

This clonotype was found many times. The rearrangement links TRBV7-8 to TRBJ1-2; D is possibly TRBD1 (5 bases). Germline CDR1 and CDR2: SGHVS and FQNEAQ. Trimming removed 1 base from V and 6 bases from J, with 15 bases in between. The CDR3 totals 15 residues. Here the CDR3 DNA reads TGTGCCAGCAGCTTAGACCAGGGCCTTATGGATGGCTACACCTTC. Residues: CASSLDQGLMDGYTF.

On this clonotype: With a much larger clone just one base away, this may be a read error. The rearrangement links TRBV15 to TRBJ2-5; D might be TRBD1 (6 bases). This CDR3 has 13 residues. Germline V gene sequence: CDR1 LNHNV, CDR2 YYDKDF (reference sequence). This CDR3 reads CTTSQGIRETQYF. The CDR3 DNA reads TGTACCACCAGCCAGGGGATTAGAGAGACCCAGTACTTC.

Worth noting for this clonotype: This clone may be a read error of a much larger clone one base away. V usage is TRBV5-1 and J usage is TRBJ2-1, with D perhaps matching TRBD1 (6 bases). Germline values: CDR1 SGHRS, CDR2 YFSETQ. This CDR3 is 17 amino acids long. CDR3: CAGSLLRTTGPYNEQFF. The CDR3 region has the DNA TGCGCCGGCAGCTTGTTGCGCACGACAGGCCCTTACAATGAGCAGTTCTTC.

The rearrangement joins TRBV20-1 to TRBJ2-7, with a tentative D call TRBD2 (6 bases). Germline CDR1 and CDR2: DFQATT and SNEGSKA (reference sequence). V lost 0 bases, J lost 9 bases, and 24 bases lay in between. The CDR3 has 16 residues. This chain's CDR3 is CSARDGTSYWVYGQYF. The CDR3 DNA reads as TGCAGTGCTAGAGATGGGACTTCCTACTGGGTTTATGGGCAGTACTTC.